This TCR beta chain was captured by sequencing in a study of blood T cell repertoires in COVID-19. Per the original methods: Amplification of reference gene primers was used by the study to estimate nucleated cell counts. TCRdb's table, derived via immunoSEQ multiplex PCR, lists solely in-frame clones and lacks some. V, J and clone size were drawn from that table, and D and trimming were deduced from the DNA. The profile shows 40,000 to 45,000 clones, approximately 90% of them singletons. The CDR3 sequence is 15 residues long. CDR1 and CDR2 (germline): SGHVS, FQNEAQ. V lost 5 bases to trimming and J lost 4 bases, with 17 bases between them.

The specimen was peripheral blood. The chain has TRBV7-8 and TRBJ1-2; D perhaps matches TRBD1 (6 bases). The sequence came from a man in his 60s with acute or convalescent COVID-19. The CDR3 region is CASSLETGRGYGYTF. The CDR3 region has the DNA TGTGCCAGCAGCCTCGAGACAGGTCGCGGCTATGGCTACACCTTC.